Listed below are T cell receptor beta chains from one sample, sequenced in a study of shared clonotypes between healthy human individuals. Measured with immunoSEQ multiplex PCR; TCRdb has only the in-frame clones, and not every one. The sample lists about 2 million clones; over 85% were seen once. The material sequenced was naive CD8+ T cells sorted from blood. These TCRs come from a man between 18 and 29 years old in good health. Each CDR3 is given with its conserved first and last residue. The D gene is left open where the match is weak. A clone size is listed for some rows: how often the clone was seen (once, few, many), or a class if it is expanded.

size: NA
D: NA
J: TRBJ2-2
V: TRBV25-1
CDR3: CASSEDTVVDSAGELFF
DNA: TGTGCCAGCAGTGAAGACACGGTAGTGGACTCGGCCGGGGAGCTGTTTTTT

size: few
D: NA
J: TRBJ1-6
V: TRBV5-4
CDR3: CASSSRGAGTPLHF
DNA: TGTGCCAGCAGCTCGAGAGGGGCCGGTACACCCCTCCACTTT

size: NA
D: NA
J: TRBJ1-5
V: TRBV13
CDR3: CASSLGGGQPQHF
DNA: TGTGCCAGCAGCTTAGGAGGCGGTCAGCCCCAGCATTTT

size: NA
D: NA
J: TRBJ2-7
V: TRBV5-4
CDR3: CASSWGSLDEQYF
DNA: TGTGCCAGCAGCTGGGGTTCTCTGGACGAGCAGTACTTC

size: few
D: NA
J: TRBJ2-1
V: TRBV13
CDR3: CASSLGYNEQFF
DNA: TGTGCCAGCAGCTTAGGTTACAATGAGCAGTTCTTC

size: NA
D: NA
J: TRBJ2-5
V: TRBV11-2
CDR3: CASSPSPTRQETQYF
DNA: TGTGCCAGCAGCCCCTCGCCGACCCGCCAAGAGACCCAGTACTTC

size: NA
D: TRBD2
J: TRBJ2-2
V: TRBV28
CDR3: CASSLIAGGPAGELFF
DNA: TGTGCCAGCAGTTTGATAGCGGGGGGACCGGCCGGGGAGCTGTTTTTT

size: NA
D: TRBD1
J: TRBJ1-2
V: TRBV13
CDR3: CASNPRGGASGYTF
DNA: TGTGCCAGCAATCCAAGAGGGGGCGCAAGTGGCTACACCTTC

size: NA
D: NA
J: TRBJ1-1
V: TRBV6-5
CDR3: CASSYPTPLGTEAFF
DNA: TGTGCCAGCAGTTACCCGACCCCGCTTGGCACTGAAGCTTTCTTT

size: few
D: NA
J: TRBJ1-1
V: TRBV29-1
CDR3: CSVFVTEAFF
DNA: TGCAGCGTGTTTGTCACTGAAGCTTTCTTT

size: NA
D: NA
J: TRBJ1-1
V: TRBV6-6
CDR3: CASSYGPQAFF
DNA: TGTGCCAGCAGTTACGGGCCACAAGCTTTCTTT

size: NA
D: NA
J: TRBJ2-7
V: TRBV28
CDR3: CASSLHREREQYF
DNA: TGTGCCAGCAGTCTCCACAGGGAGCGGGAGCAGTACTTC

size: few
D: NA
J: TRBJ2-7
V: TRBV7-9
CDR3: CASSSYYGSVAYEQYF
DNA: TGTGCCAGCAGCTCCTATTATGGTAGCGTAGCCTACGAGCAGTACTTC

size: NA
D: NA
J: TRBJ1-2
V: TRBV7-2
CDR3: CASRTGTSSLTF
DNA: TGTGCCAGCCGTACCGGGACATCTTCACTCACCTTC

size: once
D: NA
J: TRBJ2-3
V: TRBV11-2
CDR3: CASSLSGGFGTDTQYF
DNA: TGTGCCAGCAGCCTAAGTGGTGGGTTCGGCACAGATACGCAGTATTTT

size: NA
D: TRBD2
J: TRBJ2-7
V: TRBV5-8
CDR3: CASRGIAGGPREQYF
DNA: TGTGCCAGCAGGGGTATAGCGGGGGGGCCTCGCGAGCAGTACTTC

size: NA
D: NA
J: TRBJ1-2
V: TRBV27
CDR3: CASSTRDTGSEGYTF
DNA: TGTGCCAGCAGTACGCGGGACACCGGTTCGGAGGGCTACACCTTC

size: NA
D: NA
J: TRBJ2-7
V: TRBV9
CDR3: CASSGGMGEQYF
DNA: TGTGCCAGCAGCGGGGGAATGGGCGAGCAGTACTTC

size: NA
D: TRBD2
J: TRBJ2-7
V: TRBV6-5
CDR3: CASSNQREGTYEQYF
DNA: TGTGCCAGCAGTAACCAGCGGGAGGGGACCTACGAGCAGTACTTC

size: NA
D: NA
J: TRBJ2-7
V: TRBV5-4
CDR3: CASSTPPPSEQYF
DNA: TGTGCCAGCAGCACTCCTCCGCCTTCCGAGCAGTACTTC

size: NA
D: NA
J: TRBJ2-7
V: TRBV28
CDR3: CASSWGSGTYEQYF
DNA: TGTGCCAGCAGCTGGGGGTCAGGGACCTACGAGCAGTACTTC

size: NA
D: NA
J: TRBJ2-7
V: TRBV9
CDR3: CASSVAGEGGTYEQYF
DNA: TGTGCCAGCAGCGTAGCCGGGGAAGGGGGGACCTACGAGCAGTACTTC

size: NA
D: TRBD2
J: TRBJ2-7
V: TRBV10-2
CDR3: CASSESGLAGESENEQYF
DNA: TGCGCCAGCAGTGAGAGCGGACTAGCGGGAGAATCAGAGAACGAGCAGTACTTC

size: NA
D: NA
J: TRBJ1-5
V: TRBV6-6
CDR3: CASSYPASSNQPQHF
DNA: TGTGCCAGCAGTTACCCTGCTTCTAGCAATCAGCCCCAGCATTTT

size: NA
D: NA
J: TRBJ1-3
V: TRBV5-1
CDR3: CASSIFDSAPSGNTIYF
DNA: TGCGCCAGCAGCATATTTGACAGTGCTCCTTCTGGAAACACCATATATTTT

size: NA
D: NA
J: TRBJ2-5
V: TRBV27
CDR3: CASSSGGLEEGETQYF
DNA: TGTGCCAGCAGTTCTGGGGGACTTGAGGAGGGGGAGACCCAGTACTTC

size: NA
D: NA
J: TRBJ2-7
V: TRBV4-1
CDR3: CASSQDYLQGWDYEQYF
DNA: TGCGCCAGCAGCCAAGACTACCTACAGGGATGGGACTACGAGCAGTACTTC

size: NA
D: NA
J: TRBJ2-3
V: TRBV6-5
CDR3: CASSYSTGETTDTQYF
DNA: TGTGCCAGCAGTTACTCGACGGGGGAGACCACAGATACGCAGTATTTT

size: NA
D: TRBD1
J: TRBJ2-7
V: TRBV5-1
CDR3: CASSPGQGKSYEQYF
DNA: TGCGCCAGCAGCCCGGGACAGGGAAAGTCCTACGAGCAGTACTTC

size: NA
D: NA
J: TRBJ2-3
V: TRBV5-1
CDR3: CASSSEIVGPSTDTQYF
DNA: TGCGCCAGCAGCTCGGAAATCGTAGGTCCTAGCACAGATACGCAGTATTTT

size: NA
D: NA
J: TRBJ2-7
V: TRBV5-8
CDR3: CASSLNRVTYEQYF
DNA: TGTGCCAGCAGCTTGAACAGGGTTACCTACGAGCAGTACTTC

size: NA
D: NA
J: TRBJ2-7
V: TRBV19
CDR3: CASSISVQGPYEQYF
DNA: TGTGCCAGTAGTATTTCGGTACAGGGACCCTACGAGCAGTACTTC

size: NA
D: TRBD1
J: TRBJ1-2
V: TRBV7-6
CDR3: CASSSSAATGGIEWNGYTF
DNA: TGTGCCAGCAGCTCAAGTGCGGCGACAGGGGGCATAGAGTGGAATGGCTACACCTTC

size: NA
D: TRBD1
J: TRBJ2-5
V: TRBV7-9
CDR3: CASSLALTGLQETQYF
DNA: TGTGCCAGCAGCTTAGCCCTGACAGGGCTCCAAGAGACCCAGTACTTC

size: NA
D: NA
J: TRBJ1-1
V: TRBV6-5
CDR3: CASSYQHTGNTEAFF
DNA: TGTGCCAGCAGTTACCAACACACAGGGAACACTGAAGCTTTCTTT

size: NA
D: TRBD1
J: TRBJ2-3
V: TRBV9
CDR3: CASSVYPGQGATDTQYF
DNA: TGTGCCAGCAGCGTTTACCCGGGACAGGGGGCAACAGATACGCAGTATTTT

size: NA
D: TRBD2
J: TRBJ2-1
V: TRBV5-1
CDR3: CASSLAESGRAWNEQFF
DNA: TGCGCCAGCAGCTTGGCAGAGAGCGGGAGGGCCTGGAATGAGCAGTTCTTC

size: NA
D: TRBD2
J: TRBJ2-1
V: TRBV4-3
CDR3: CASSRGLAGVHNEQFF
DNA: TGCGCCAGCAGCCGAGGACTAGCGGGAGTCCACAATGAGCAGTTCTTC

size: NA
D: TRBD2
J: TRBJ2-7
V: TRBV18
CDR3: CASSPPSSGSGSAYEQYF
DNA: TGTGCCAGCTCACCACCCTCGAGCGGGAGTGGTAGCGCCTACGAGCAGTACTTC

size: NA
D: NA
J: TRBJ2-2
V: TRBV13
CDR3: CASSLGYSGELFF
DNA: TGTGCCAGCAGCTTAGGGTACAGCGGGGAGCTGTTTTTT

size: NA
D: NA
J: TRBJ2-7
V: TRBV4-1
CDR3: CASSLRGTSTYEQYF
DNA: TGCGCCAGCAGCCTACGGGGTACGTCTACCTACGAGCAGTACTTC

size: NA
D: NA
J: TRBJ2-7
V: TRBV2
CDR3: CASSQNSGPPDYEQYF
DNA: TGTGCCAGCAGTCAGAACAGCGGACCGCCAGACTACGAGCAGTACTTC

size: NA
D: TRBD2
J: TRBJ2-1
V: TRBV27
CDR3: CASSLLGTSGTNEQFF
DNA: TGTGCCAGCAGTTTACTCGGGACTAGCGGGACGAATGAGCAGTTCTTC

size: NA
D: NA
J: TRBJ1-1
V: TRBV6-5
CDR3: CASSSPGTGIGAFF
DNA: TGTGCCAGCAGTTCCCCCGGGACTGGGATAGGGGCTTTCTTT

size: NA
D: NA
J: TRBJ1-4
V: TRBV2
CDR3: CARGIPREKLFF
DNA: TGTGCCAGAGGGATCCCGAGGGAAAAACTGTTTTTT

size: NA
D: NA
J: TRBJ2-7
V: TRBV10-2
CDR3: CASSESVKQGYEQYF
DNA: TGCGCCAGCAGTGAGTCGGTGAAACAGGGATACGAGCAGTACTTC

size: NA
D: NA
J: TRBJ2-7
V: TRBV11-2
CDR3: CASSFTGVDYEQYF
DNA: TGTGCCAGCAGTTTCACCGGGGTGGATTACGAGCAGTACTTC

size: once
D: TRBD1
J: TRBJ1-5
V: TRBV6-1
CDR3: CASSDGTGGANQPQHF
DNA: TGTGCCAGCAGTGACGGGACAGGGGGAGCGAATCAGCCCCAGCATTTT

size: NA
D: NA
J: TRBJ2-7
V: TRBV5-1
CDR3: CASSLTPTYEQYF
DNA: TGCGCCAGCAGCCTGACACCTACCTACGAGCAGTACTTC